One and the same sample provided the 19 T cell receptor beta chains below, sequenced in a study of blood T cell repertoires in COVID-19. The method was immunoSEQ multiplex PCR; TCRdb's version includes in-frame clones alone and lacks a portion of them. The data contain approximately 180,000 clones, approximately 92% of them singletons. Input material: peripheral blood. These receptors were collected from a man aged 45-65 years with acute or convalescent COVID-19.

CDR3 nucleotides: TGTGCCAGCAGCGCGGGACCTCTCCGTAATGAAAAACTGTTTTTT. The encoded protein is CASSAGPLRNEKLFF. This chain connects TRBV28 to TRBJ1-4; tentative D call: TRBD1 (5 bases). This CDR3 region has 15 residues. CDR1 and CDR2 from the germline V gene are MDHEN and SYDVKM. Trimming pared 6 bases from V and 4 bases from J, leaving 15 bases between.

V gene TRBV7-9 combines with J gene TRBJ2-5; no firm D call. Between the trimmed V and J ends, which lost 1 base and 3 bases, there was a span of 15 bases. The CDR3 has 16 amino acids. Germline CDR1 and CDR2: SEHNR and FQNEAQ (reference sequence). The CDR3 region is CASSLVRIQSKETQYF. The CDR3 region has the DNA TGTGCCAGCAGCTTAGTCAGGATACAAAGCAAAGAGACCCAGTACTTC. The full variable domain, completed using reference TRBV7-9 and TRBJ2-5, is DTGVSQNPRHKITKRGQNVTFRCDPISEHNRLYWYRQTLGQGPEFLTYFQNEAQLEKSRLLSDRFSAERPKGSFSTLEIQRTEQGDSAMYLCASSLVRIQSKETQYFGPGTRLLVL.

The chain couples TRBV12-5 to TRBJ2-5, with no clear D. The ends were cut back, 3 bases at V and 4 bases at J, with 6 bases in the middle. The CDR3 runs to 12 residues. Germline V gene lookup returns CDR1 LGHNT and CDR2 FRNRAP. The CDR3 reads CASGFNSETQYF. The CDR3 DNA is TGTGCTAGTGGTTTTAATTCAGAGACCCAGTACTTC.

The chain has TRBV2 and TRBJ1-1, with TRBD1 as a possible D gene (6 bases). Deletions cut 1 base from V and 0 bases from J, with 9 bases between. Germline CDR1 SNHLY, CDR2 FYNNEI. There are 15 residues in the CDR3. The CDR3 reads CASSEGQVLNTEAFF. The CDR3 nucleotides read TGTGCCAGCAGTGAAGGACAGGTATTGAACACTGAAGCTTTCTTT.

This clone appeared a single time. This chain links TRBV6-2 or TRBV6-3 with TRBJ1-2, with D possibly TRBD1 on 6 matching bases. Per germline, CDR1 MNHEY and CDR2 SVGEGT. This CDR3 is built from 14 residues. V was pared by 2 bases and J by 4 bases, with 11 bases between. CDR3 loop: CASSYRQGFYGYTF. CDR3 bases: TGTGCCAGCAGTTACCGGCAGGGGTTCTATGGCTACACCTTC.

CDR3 region: CASSEVQGNIQYF. CDR3 DNA sequence: TGTGCCAGCAGTGAGGTCCAGGGAAACATTCAGTACTTC. The chain couples TRBV6-1 to TRBJ2-4; possible D gene TRBD1, 5 bases. CDR3 length equals 13 residues. CDR1 and CDR2 (germline): MNHNS, SASEGT. The V end lost 3 bases, the J end lost 6 bases, and 9 bases lay between the germline ends.

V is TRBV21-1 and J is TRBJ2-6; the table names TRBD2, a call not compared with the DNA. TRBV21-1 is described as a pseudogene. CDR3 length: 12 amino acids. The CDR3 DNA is TGTGCCAGCAGCAAATTTCGCAACGTCCTGACTTTC. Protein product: CASSKFRNVLTF.

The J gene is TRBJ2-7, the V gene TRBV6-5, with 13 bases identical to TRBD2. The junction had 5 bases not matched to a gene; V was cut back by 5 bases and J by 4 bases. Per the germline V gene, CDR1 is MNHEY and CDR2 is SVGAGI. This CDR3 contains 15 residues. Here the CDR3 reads CASSQLAGGPYEQYF. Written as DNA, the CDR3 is TGTGCCAGCAGTCAACTAGCGGGAGGGCCTTACGAGCAGTACTTC.

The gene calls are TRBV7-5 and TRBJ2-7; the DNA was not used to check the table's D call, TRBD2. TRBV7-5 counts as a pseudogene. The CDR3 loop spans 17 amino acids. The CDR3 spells CVRSLENPSGRAYEQYF. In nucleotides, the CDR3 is TGTGTCAGAAGCTTAGAAAACCCTAGCGGGAGGGCCTACGAGCAGTACTTC.

The CDR3 here is CASSDPLAGGISYNEQFF. CDR3 DNA: TGTGCCAGCAGCGACCCTCTAGCGGGAGGGATATCCTACAATGAGCAGTTCTTC. The gene calls are TRBV9 and TRBJ2-1; 12 nucleotides align to TRBD2. There are 18 residues in the CDR3. Germline CDR1 SGDLS, CDR2 YYNGEE. Trimming cost V 3 bases and J 1 base; bases outside gene matches: 8.

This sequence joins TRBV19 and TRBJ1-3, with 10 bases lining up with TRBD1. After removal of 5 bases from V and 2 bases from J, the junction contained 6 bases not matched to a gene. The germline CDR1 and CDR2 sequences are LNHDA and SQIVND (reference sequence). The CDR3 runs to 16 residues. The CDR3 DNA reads TGTGCCAGTAGTCCCGAGACAGGGGGCCCTGGAAACACCATATATTTT. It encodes CASSPETGGPGNTIYF.

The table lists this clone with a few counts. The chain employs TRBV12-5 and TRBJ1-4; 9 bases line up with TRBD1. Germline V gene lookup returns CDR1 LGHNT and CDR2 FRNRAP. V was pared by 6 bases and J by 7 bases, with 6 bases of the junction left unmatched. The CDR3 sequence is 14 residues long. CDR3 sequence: CASGPGTGTEKLFF. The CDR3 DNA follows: TGTGCTAGTGGCCCTGGGACAGGGACTGAAAAACTGTTTTTT.

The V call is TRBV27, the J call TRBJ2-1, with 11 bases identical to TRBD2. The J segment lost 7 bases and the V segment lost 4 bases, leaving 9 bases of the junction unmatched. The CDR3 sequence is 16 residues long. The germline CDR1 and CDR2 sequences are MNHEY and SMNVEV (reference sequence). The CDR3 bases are TGTGCCAGCAGTTCCCTTTTACTAGCGGGAGTTAATGAGCAGTTCTTC. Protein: CASSSLLLAGVNEQFF.

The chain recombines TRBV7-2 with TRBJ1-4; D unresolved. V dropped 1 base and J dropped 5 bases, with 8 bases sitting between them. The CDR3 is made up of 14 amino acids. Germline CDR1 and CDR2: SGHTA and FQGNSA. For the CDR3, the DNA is TGTGCCAGCAGCTTAGGGCAGTTCAATGAAAAACTGTTTTTT. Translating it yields CASSLGQFNEKLFF. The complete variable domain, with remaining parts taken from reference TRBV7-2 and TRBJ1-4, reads GAGVSQSPSNKVTEKGKDVELRCDPISGHTALYWYRQSLGQGLEFLIYFQGNSAPDKSGLPSDRFSAERTGGSVSTLTIQRTQQEDSAVYLCASSLGQFNEKLFFGSGTQLSVL.

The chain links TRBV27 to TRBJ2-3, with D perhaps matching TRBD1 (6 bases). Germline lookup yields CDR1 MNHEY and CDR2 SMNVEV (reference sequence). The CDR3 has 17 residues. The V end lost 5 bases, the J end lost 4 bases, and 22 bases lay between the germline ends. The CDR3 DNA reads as TGTGCCAGCAGTCTGCTAACTCCACAGGGTCACGCAGATACGCAGTATTTT. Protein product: CASSLLTPQGHADTQYF.

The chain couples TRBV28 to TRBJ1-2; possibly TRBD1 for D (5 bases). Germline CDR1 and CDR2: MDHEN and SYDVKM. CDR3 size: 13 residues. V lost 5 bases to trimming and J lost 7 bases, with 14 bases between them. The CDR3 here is CASSERGRFGYTF. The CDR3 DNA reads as TGTGCCAGCAGTGAAAGGGGCAGGTTTGGCTACACCTTC.

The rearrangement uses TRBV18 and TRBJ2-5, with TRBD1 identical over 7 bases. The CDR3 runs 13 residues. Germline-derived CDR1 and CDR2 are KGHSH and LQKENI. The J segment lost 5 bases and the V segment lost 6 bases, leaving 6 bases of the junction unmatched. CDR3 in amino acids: CASSTGILETQYF. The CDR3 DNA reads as TGTGCCAGCTCGACAGGGATTCTTGAGACCCAGTACTTC. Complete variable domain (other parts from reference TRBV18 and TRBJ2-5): NAGVMQNPRHLVRRRGQEARLRCSPMKGHSHVYWYRQLPEEGLKFMVYLQKENIIDESGMPKERFSAEFPKEGPSILRIQQVVRGDSAAYFCASSTGILETQYFGPGTRLLVL.

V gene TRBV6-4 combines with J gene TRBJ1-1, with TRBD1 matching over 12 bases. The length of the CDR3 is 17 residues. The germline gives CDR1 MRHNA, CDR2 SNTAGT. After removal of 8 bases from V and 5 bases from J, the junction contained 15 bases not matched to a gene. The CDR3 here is CASSPGQGASSRTEAFF. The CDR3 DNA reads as TGTGCCAGCTCACCGGGACAGGGGGCCTCAAGTAGGACTGAAGCTTTCTTT.

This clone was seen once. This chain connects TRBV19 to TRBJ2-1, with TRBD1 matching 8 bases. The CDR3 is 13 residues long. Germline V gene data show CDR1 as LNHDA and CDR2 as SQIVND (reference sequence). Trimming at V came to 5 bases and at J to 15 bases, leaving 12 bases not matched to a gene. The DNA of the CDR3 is TGTGCCAGTAGTGCCCGGGACAGGCTCAACTGGTTCTTC. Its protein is CASSARDRLNWFF.